The present TCR beta chain was sequenced within a study of T cell clusters in autoimmune cytopenias. Looking at the study overall: The median distinct TRB clonotype count was approximately 2,500 per sample, from a median 51,575 reads. General study points: TRB repertoire shifts in secondary cytopenia and chronic lymphocytic leukemia mostly reflected lymphoma, not autoimmunity. Physiological T cell clusters of healthy donors were apparently absent in primary autoimmune cytopenia patients. Functional roles of the in silico T cell clusters still await experimental validation.

TRB rearrangements were amplified by touch-down multiplex PCR with mixed TRB-A/B primers. From its re-call of the multiplex PCR reads, TCRdb lists each CDR3 protein once, without DNA. The sample totals 9,900 or so distinct CDR3 sequences; its top ten clones hold nearly 9.5%. TRB was amplified from 250 ng of peripheral blood genomic DNA per sample. CDR1 and CDR2 (germline): KGHSH, LQKENI. The CDR3 is 13 residues long. A word on this clonotype: Its antigen is unidentified.

The sample taken for sequencing was peripheral blood. The chain carries TRBV18 and TRBJ1-1. The sequence derives from a human donor with an autoimmune cytopenia or autoimmune hepatitis (not recorded which). CDR3 in amino acids: CASSPRTAAEAFF.